Listed here are 22 T cell receptor beta chains from one sample, sequenced in a study of beta chain features in type 1 diabetes. Every bit of the isolated RNA underwent reverse transcription, so sequencing read expressed TCRB transcripts. The data were produced by immunoSEQ multiplex PCR, yet TCRdb's version contains in-frame clones alone and is incomplete. Of over 150,000 clones in the sample, roughly 8.1% were seen once. The sequencing sample was made of central memory CD4+ T cells from blood. The receptors were sampled from a man in his late teens or twenties in good health.

This clone occurred many times. This chain joins TRBV7-2 and TRBJ2-1; 9 bases agree with TRBD2. Germline V CDR1 and CDR2: SGHTA, FQGNSA. The CDR3 length is 15 residues. J was trimmed by 8 bases and V by 6 bases; bases with no gene match: 11. The DNA for the CDR3 is TGTGCCAGCAGTACGACTGGCGGGGGGGCCGATGAGCAGTTCTTC. It yields the protein CASSTTGGGADEQFF.

This clone was detected only a few times. The V and J genes are TRBV7-2 and TRBJ1-1, with 10 bases matching TRBD1. The CDR3 loop spans 16 amino acids. With V trimmed by 5 bases and J by 5 bases, 11 bases remained unmatched. CDR1 and CDR2 (germline): SGHTA, FQGNSA. In nucleotides, the CDR3 is TGTGCCAGCAGCCCGTCCCGGGACAGGGGTTGGACTGAAGCTTTCTTT. As protein: CASSPSRDRGWTEAFF.

The V gene is TRBV29-1, the J gene TRBJ1-2; 8 nucleotides agree with TRBD1. The CDR3 loop spans 15 amino acids. The junction had 11 bases not matched to a gene; V was cut back by 5 bases and J by 3 bases. Germline V CDR1 and CDR2: SQVTM, ANQGSEA. The DNA for the CDR3 is TGCAGCGTTTTCGGACAAACAGGGGGAGACTATGGCTACACCTTC. It translates to CSVFGQTGGDYGYTF.

This chain uses TRBV6-1 with TRBJ1-4, with no clear D. The germline V gene encodes CDR1 MNHNS and CDR2 SASEGT. The CDR3 totals 13 residues. Trimming shortened V by 6 bases and J by 6 bases, and 11 bases separated the two germline ends. The CDR3 loop reads CASSRVGDEKLFF. CDR3 nucleotides: TGTGCCAGCAGCCGCGTCGGTGATGAAAAACTGTTTTTT.

This clone was seen only a few times. The rearrangement joins TRBV28 to TRBJ2-6; D perhaps matches TRBD1 (5 bases). The CDR3 totals 14 residues. The ends were cut back, 6 bases at V and 3 bases at J, with 9 bases in the middle. Germline CDR1 reads MDHEN; CDR2 reads SYDVKM. The CDR3 DNA sequence: TGTGCCAGCAGGGCAGGGAATGGGGCCAACGTCCTGACTTTC. Protein: CASRAGNGANVLTF.

V gene TRBV18 combines with J gene TRBJ1-2; D may be TRBD1 (5 bases). V shed 2 bases and J shed 4 bases, with 20 bases lying between them. The germline gives CDR1 KGHSH, CDR2 LQKENI. The CDR3 covers 17 residues. This CDR3 is CASSPAVVSGVPYGYTF. In nucleotides, the CDR3 is TGTGCCAGCTCACCAGCGGTAGTATCGGGGGTACCCTATGGCTACACCTTC.

The V gene is TRBV30, the J gene TRBJ2-3; no clear D. Germline V gene lookup returns CDR1 GTSNPN and CDR2 SVGIG (reference sequence). The CDR3 runs to 12 residues. Trimming pared 5 bases from V and 6 bases from J, leaving 12 bases between. The CDR3 loop reads CAWSTAADTQYF. In nucleotides, the CDR3 is TGTGCCTGGTCTACCGCGGCGGATACGCAGTATTTT.

This chain links TRBV6-5 with TRBJ1-6; maybe TRBD1 (5 bases). The germline V gene has CDR1 MNHEY and CDR2 SVGAGI. Deletions cut 0 bases from V and 9 bases from J, with 12 bases between. This CDR3 is 15 amino acids long. The CDR3 sequence is CASSYSADRGSPLHF. As DNA, the CDR3 is TGTGCCAGCAGTTACTCGGCGGATAGGGGTTCACCCCTCCACTTT.

This clone was detected once. The chain recombines TRBV4-2 with TRBJ2-7; TRBD2 matches 9 bases. The CDR3 length is 13 residues. Germline CDR1 is LGHNA and CDR2 is YNFKEQ. Germline trimming cut 5 bases from V and 3 bases from J; bases unmatched to any gene: 2. The CDR3 nucleotides are TGTGCCAGCAGCTTGACTAGCGGCTACGAGCAGTACTTC. Translation: CASSLTSGYEQYF.

This clone was picked up many times. The chain couples TRBV30 to TRBJ2-3; TRBD1 matches at 9 bases. The CDR3 loop spans 14 amino acids. V was clipped by 4 bases and J by 4 bases; unmatched bases: 6. CDR1 is GTSNPN, CDR2 SVGIG, per germline (reference sequence). CDR3 sequence reads: CAWTQGAIADTQYF. In DNA, the CDR3 is TGTGCCTGGACACAGGGGGCAATCGCAGATACGCAGTATTTT.

This clone was detected a few times. In DNA, the CDR3 is TGTGCCAGCTCACTTACCGGGACAGGGGGGAGGAACGAGCAGTACTTC. It is translated as CASSLTGTGGRNEQYF. The V and J genes are TRBV18 and TRBJ2-7, with 11 bases that match TRBD1. The J segment lost 5 bases and the V segment lost 4 bases, leaving 10 bases of the junction unmatched. The CDR3 runs 16 residues. Germline CDR1 and CDR2: KGHSH and LQKENI.

This chain connects TRBV7-9 to TRBJ2-3, with 10 bases fitting TRBD2. Germline CDR1 SEHNR, CDR2 FQNEAQ (reference sequence). Trimming cost V 7 bases and J 1 base; bases outside gene matches: 8. This CDR3 spans 16 amino acids. CDR3: CASNSAGTSGTDTQYF. The CDR3 coding sequence is TGTGCCAGCAACTCGGCCGGGACTAGCGGCACAGATACGCAGTATTTT. Full variable domain (rest looked up from reference TRBV7-9 and TRBJ2-3): DTGVSQNPRHKITKRGQNVTFRCDPISEHNRLYWYRQTLGQGPEFLTYFQNEAQLEKSRLLSDRFSAERPKGSFSTLEIQRTEQGDSAMYLCASNSAGTSGTDTQYFGPGTRLTVL.

The table lists this clone with a few counts. The chain links TRBV5-4 to TRBJ1-2; D is undetermined. CDR1 and CDR2 (germline): SGHNT, YYREEE (reference sequence). Trimming shortened V by 0 bases and J by 4 bases, and 7 bases separated the two germline ends. The CDR3 covers 13 residues. CDR3 in DNA: TGTGCCAGCAGCTTGGACCAGTCCTATGGCTACACCTTC. Translating gives CASSLDQSYGYTF. The full variable domain, its missing parts supplied by reference TRBV5-4 and TRBJ1-2, is ETGVTQSPTHLIKTRGQQVTLRCSSQSGHNTVSWYQQALGQGPQFIFQYYREEENGRGNFPPRFSGLQFPNYSSELNVNALELDDSALYLCASSLDQSYGYTFGSGTRLTVV.

This clone was seen more than once but under ten times. This chain uses TRBV27 with TRBJ2-1; 8 nucleotides align to TRBD2. Germline-derived CDR1 and CDR2 are MNHEY and SMNVEV (reference sequence). The V segment lost 5 bases and the J segment 1 base; nucleotides outside the gene matches: 10. This CDR3 contains 17 residues. This CDR3 reads CASSGGSGGASYNEQFF. In DNA form, the CDR3 reads TGTGCCAGCAGTGGGGGATCGGGGGGGGCATCCTACAATGAGCAGTTCTTC.

There are a few counts of this clone. V usage is TRBV7-3 and J usage is TRBJ1-1, with TRBD1 identical over 8 bases. Germline V gene sequence: CDR1 SGHTA, CDR2 FQGTGA. The CDR3 loop spans 15 amino acids. With V trimmed by 1 base and J by 5 bases, 6 bases remained unmatched. This CDR3 reads CASSLRQGARTEAFF. The CDR3 DNA follows: TGTGCCAGCAGCTTAAGGCAGGGGGCACGGACTGAAGCTTTCTTT.

This clone was found a few times. V gene TRBV30 combines with J gene TRBJ1-3; D is unclear. Between the trimmed V and J ends, which lost 1 base and 4 bases, there was a span of 17 bases. The germline CDR1 and CDR2 sequences are GTSNPN and SVGIG (reference sequence). The CDR3 runs 16 residues. The CDR3 DNA sequence: TGTGCCTGGAGTGGGGGAGGGATGTCTTCAGGAAACACCATATATTTT. Protein: CAWSGGGMSSGNTIYF.

This clone was seen ten or more times. J is TRBJ2-1 and V is TRBV4-3; 8 bases are a match to TRBD2. CDR3 size: 14 residues. Germline CDR1 and CDR2: LGHNA and YSLEER. V gave up 0 bases and J gave up 13 bases; unmatched junction bases: 8. DNA of the CDR3: TGCGCCAGCAGCCAAGATCTGGAAGCGGGAGTCCAGTTCTTC. This encodes CASSQDLEAGVQFF.

This clone was recorded many times. This CDR3 is CASSRTSGKGNEQFF. The DNA of the CDR3 is TGTGCCAGCAGCCGGACTAGCGGGAAGGGCAATGAGCAGTTCTTC. The chain employs TRBV5-4 and TRBJ2-1; TRBD2 matches 12 bases. The trim removed 4 bases at V and 6 bases at J, leaving 5 bases unmatched. This CDR3 is built from 15 residues. Looked up from germline, CDR1 is SGHNT and CDR2 is YYREEE (reference sequence).

The chain employs TRBV2 and TRBJ2-2; possible D gene TRBD2, 5 bases. From germline, CDR1 is SNHLY and CDR2 FYNNEI. The CDR3 totals 13 residues. Trimming removed 6 bases at V and 6 bases at J, with 11 bases between. CDR3 amino acids: CASSRTPSGELFF. Written as DNA, the CDR3 is TGTGCCAGCAGCAGGACTCCCTCCGGGGAGCTGTTTTTT.

The chain carries TRBV28 and TRBJ2-7, with 8 positions matching TRBD2. This CDR3 is 15 amino acids long. Germline loops: CDR1 MDHEN, CDR2 SYDVKM. V was clipped by 3 bases and J by 3 bases; unmatched bases: 7. The chain's CDR3 is CASSLGSGIVYEQYF. Here the CDR3 DNA reads TGTGCCAGCAGTTTGGGTAGCGGGATAGTCTACGAGCAGTACTTC.

In this sample, this clone turned up many times. This sequence joins TRBV28 and TRBJ1-2, with 9 positions matching TRBD1. Trimming took 0 bases from V and 5 from J; bases not matched to a gene: 4. The V gene's germline CDR1 is MDHEN and CDR2 SYDVKM. The CDR3 has 15 residues. CDR3: CASSLWGQGWYGYTF. In DNA form, the CDR3 reads TGTGCCAGCAGTTTATGGGGACAGGGATGGTATGGCTACACCTTC.

V usage is TRBV18 and J usage is TRBJ1-3, with D maybe TRBD1 (5 bases). Germline V CDR1 and CDR2: KGHSH, LQKENI. There are 15 residues in the CDR3. Trimming stripped 10 bases from V and 7 bases from J, with 23 bases between. CDR3 coding DNA: TGTGCCACCGCGGGGCAGCCCGGCCGGTCGAACACCATATATTTT. As protein: CATAGQPGRSNTIYF.